This T cell receptor beta chain appears in the sequencing data of a study of T cell repertoires in cytomegalovirus infection. Background on the study: Carrying CMV and the relevant HLA type showed in public TCR beta signatures. Study-level results: Ex vivo, HLA-C-restricted CMV-specific TCR beta clonotypes prevailed over the rest of the response. There were carriers of CMV plus the relevant HLA, and cumulative public TCR beta family frequency identified them.

This clonotype was detected many times. Its antigen remains unidentified. MiXCR, run by TCRdb on the reads, gives a single entry per CDR3 protein. This table has about 360,000 distinct CDR3 sequences, around a sixth appearing once. Between the trimmed V and J ends, which lost 5 bases and 1 base, there was a span of 14 bases. Germline V gives CDR1 DFQATT, CDR2 SNEGSKA (reference sequence). This CDR3 has 14 residues. The source of this sequence is a human donor in good health (CMV status not recorded). Some clones in this sample may be carry-over from other donors' samples. The sequenced material came from PBMCs. The chain employs TRBV20-1 and TRBJ1-1, with D perhaps TRBD1 (6 bases). The CDR3 bases are TGCAGTGCTGTGAGGGGGGCTGGGAACACTGAAGCTTTCTTT. This gives the protein CSAVRGAGNTEAFF.